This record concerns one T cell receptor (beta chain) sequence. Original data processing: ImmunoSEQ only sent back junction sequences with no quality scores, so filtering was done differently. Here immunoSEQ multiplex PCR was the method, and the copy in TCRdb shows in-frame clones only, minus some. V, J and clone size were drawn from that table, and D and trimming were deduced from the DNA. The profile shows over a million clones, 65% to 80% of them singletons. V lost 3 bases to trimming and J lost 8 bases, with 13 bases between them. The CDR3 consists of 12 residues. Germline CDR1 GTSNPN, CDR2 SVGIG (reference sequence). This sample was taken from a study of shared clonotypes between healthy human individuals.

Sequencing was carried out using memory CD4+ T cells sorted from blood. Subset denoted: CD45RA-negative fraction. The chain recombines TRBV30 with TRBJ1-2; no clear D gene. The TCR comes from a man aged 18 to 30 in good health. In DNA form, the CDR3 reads TGTGCCTGGAGGGGGAATCAAGGGGGCTACACCTTC. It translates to CAWRGNQGGYTF.